This TCR beta chain derives from a study of blood T cell repertoires in COVID-19. Across the whole study: The samples span acute and convalescent COVID-19 from the United States, Italy and Spain. PBMCs, B-cell-depleted T cells, or T cells were the source of the cDNA or gDNA that made up the material.

The CDR3 is made up of 18 amino acids. The V gene's germline CDR1 is SGHNT and CDR2 YYREEE (reference sequence). The V gene end was trimmed by 3 bases and the J gene end by 2 bases; junction bases not matched to a gene: 6. How the authors handled the data: How many nucleated cells were present was estimated from reference gene primer amplification. Using immunoSEQ multiplex PCR, the repertoire was profiled, and TCRdb retains in-frame clones only, with some absent. V, J and clone size are those of that table, while D and trimming were read from the DNA. The repertoire includes some 150,000 clones, approximately 80% of them detected once, and 12% sits in the top ten.

The chain recombines TRBV5-4 with TRBJ2-6; 12 bases line up with TRBD2. This TCR derives from an older woman with COVID-19, enrolled during active disease. Sequenced input: peripheral blood. The CDR3 sequence is CASSSGLAGLAGANVLTF. The CDR3 nucleotides are TGTGCCAGCAGCTCCGGACTAGCGGGATTGGCTGGGGCCAACGTCCTGACTTTC.